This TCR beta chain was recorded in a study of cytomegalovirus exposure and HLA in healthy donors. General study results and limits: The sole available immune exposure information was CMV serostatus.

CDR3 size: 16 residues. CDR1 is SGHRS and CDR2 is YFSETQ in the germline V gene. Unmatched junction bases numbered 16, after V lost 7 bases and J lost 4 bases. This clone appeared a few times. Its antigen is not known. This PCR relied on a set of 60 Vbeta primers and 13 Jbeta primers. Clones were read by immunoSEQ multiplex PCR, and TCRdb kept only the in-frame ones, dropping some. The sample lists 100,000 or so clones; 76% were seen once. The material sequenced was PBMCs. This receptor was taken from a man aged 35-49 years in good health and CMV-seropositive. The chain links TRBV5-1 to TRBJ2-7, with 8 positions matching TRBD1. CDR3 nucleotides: TGCGCCAGCTCTCGGACCAGCGGACAGGGAGGTTACGAGCAGTACTTC. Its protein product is CASSRTSGQGGYEQYF.